This TCR beta chain is from a study of blood T cell repertoires in COVID-19. Turning to the study itself: Specimens from acute and convalescent COVID-19 originated in the United States, Italy and Spain. Nucleic acid was either cDNA or gDNA, and it came from T cells, B-cell-depleted T cells, or PBMCs.

Followed longitudinally, the Seattle patients had been enrolled during active infection. Sequencing used immunoSEQ multiplex PCR; TCRdb keeps in-frame clones, though not all of them. This sample carries some 350,000 clones, around 92% of them seen once, and the ten largest clones take approximately 3%. The CDR3 length is 15 residues. V dropped 3 bases and J dropped 8; count of bases not matched to a gene: 6. Germline CDR1 SGHTA, CDR2 FQGNSA. The sequence came from a woman in her 30s with COVID-19, enrolled during active disease. The sample consisted of peripheral blood. The rearrangement links TRBV7-2 to TRBJ2-7; TRBD2 aligns across 14 bases. CDR3 sequence (DNA): TGTGCCAGCAGCTTCCGAGGACTAGCGGGGGGACAGCAGTACTTC. Translated: CASSFRGLAGGQQYF.